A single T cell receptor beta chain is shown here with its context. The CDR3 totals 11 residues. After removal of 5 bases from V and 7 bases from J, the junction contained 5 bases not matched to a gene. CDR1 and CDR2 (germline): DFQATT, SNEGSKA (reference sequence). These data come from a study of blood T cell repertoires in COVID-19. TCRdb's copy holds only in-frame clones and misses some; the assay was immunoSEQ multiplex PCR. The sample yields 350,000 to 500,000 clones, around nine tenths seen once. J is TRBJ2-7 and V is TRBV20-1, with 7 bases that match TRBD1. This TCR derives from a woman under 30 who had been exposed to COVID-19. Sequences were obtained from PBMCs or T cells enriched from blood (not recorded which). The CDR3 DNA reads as TGCAGTGCTGCCAGGGGGAGAGAGCAGTACTTC. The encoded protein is CSAARGREQYF.